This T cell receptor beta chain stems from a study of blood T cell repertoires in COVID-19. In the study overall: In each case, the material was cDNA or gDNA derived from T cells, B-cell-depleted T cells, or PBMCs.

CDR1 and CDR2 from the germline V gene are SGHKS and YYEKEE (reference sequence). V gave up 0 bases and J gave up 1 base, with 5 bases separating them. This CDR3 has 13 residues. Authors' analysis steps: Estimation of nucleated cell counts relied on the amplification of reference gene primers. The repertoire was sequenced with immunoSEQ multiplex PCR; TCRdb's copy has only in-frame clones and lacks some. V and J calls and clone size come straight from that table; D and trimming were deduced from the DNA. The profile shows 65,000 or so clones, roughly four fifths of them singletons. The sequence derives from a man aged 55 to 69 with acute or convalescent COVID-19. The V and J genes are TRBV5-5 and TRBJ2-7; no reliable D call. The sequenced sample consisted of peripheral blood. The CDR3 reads CASSLGRSYEQYF. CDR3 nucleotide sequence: TGTGCCAGCAGCTTGGGCCGGTCCTACGAGCAGTACTTC. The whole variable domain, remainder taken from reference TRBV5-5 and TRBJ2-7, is DAGVTQSPTHLIKTRGQQVTLRCSPISGHKSVSWYQQVLGQGPQFIFQYYEKEERGRGNFPDRFSARQFPNYSSELNVNALLLGDSALYLCASSLGRSYEQYFGPGTRLTVT.